This TCR beta chain was sequenced for a study of T cell changes during pregnancy in multiple sclerosis. The CDR3 has 13 amino acids. Trimming stripped 8 bases from V and 1 base from J, with 8 bases between. Germline V gene lookup returns CDR1 LNHDA and CDR2 SQIVND (reference sequence). Repertoires were generated with immunoSEQ multiplex PCR, while TCRdb's copy carries only in-frame clones and drops some. The table lists tens of thousands of clones, roughly 87% of them singletons. This specimen consisted of peripheral blood, obtained in the third trimester of pregnancy. This sequence originates from a female donor in good health, enrolled as a control in a pregnancy study. The chain uses TRBV19 and TRBJ2-2; maybe TRBD1 (5 bases). CDR3 bases: TGTGCCAGTGGACACTTGAACACCGGGGAGCTGTTTTTT. This sequence encodes CASGHLNTGELFF.